These 26 T cell receptor beta chains share one sample of origin, sequenced in a study of cytomegalovirus exposure and HLA in healthy donors. Primers for the PCR totalled 60 Vbeta and 13 Jbeta. Sequencing used immunoSEQ multiplex PCR; TCRdb keeps in-frame clones, though not all of them. The data contain 100,000 to 150,000 clones, about 83% of them singletons. The sample taken for sequencing was PBMCs. These TCRs come from a woman in her thirties or forties in good health and CMV-seropositive.

CDR3 sequence reads: CASSNSGTGVYEQYF. Written as DNA, the CDR3 is TGTGCCAGCAGTAACTCCGGGACAGGGGTATACGAGCAGTACTTC. The chain couples TRBV2 to TRBJ2-5; 10 bases match TRBD1. The end of the DNA fits TRBJ2-7 better, so the J call may be wrong. The CDR3 contains 15 residues. In germline, CDR1 is SNHLY, CDR2 FYNNEI.

The count of this clone is one. This chain joins TRBV14 and TRBJ2-1, with D maybe TRBD2 (6 bases). The CDR3 is made up of 16 amino acids. Trimming stripped 0 bases from V and 3 bases from J, with 12 bases between. Germline V gene data show CDR1 as SGHDN and CDR2 as FVKESK. CDR3 in amino acids: CASSQERGSVYNEQFF. The CDR3 nucleotides are TGTGCCAGCAGCCAAGAACGGGGGTCAGTCTACAATGAGCAGTTCTTC.

V gene TRBV18 combines with J gene TRBJ2-1, with TRBD2 identical over 8 bases. Trimming took 0 bases from V and 7 from J; bases not matched to a gene: 8. Germline CDR1 and CDR2: KGHSH and LQKENI. The CDR3 spans 16 residues. The CDR3 region has the DNA TGTGCCAGCTCACCACCGCAGTCGAGACTAGCGAATGAGCAGTTCTTC. As protein: CASSPPQSRLANEQFF.

The rearrangement uses TRBV19 and TRBJ2-1; D may be TRBD2 (5 bases). V gave up 0 bases and J gave up 5 bases, with 17 bases separating them. Germline lookup yields CDR1 LNHDA and CDR2 SQIVND (reference sequence). The CDR3 is 17 amino acids. CDR3 protein: CASSIDAGAVYHNEQFF. CDR3 DNA sequence: TGTGCCAGTAGTATAGATGCGGGTGCGGTATACCACAATGAGCAGTTCTTC.

This sequence joins TRBV7-8 and TRBJ2-2; the match to TRBD2 covers 11 bases. V trimming: 2 bases; J trimming: 6 bases; junction bases outside the gene matches: 5. The CDR3 consists of 16 residues. The germline V gene has CDR1 SGHVS and CDR2 FQNEAQ. As DNA, the CDR3 is TGTGCCAGCAGCTTATTAGCGGGAGGGCCTCCCGGGGAGCTGTTTTTT. Translating it yields CASSLLAGGPPGELFF.

The rearrangement links TRBV27 to TRBJ2-2, with D uncertain. This CDR3 contains 13 residues. The germline V gene has CDR1 MNHEY and CDR2 SMNVEV (reference sequence). Trimming removed 7 bases from V and 7 bases from J, with 13 bases in between. For the CDR3, the DNA is TGTGCCAGCATCCCCCGAGATGTCGGGGAGCTGTTTTTT. Protein sequence: CASIPRDVGELFF.

This sequence joins TRBV6-5 and TRBJ2-7, with 9 bases identical to TRBD1. The CDR3 extends over 14 amino acids. V shed 6 bases and J 2 bases; nucleotides not matched to a gene: 5. Germline V gives CDR1 MNHEY, CDR2 SVGAGI. For the CDR3, the DNA is TGTGCCAGCAGACCGGGACAGGGTCCCTACGAGCAGTACTTC. It is translated as CASRPGQGPYEQYF.

This clone showed up just once. The V and J genes are TRBV27 and TRBJ2-3, with 8 nucleotides matching TRBD1. The CDR3 is 15 amino acids. V lost 0 bases to trimming and J lost 6 bases; unmatched junction nucleotides: 5. CDR1 MNHEY and CDR2 SMNVEV come from the germline V gene (reference sequence). CDR3 protein: CASSLSQGVEDTQYF. The CDR3 coding sequence is TGTGCCAGCAGTTTATCACAGGGGGTCGAGGATACGCAGTATTTT.

The V and J genes are TRBV6-5 and TRBJ2-3; TRBD2 aligns across 9 bases. CDR1 is MNHEY and CDR2 is SVGAGI in the germline V gene. CDR3 length equals 15 residues. J lost 2 bases, V lost 6 bases, and 6 bases had no gene match. As DNA, the CDR3 is TGTGCCAGCAGGTTAGCGGGAGCTCTCACAGATACGCAGTATTTT. Translated, it gives CASRLAGALTDTQYF.

J is TRBJ1-1 and V is TRBV7-9; weak D call: TRBD1 (6 bases). Trimming left V 5 bases short and J 3 bases short, with 16 bases between. CDR3 length: 15 residues. Germline assignment: CDR1 SEHNR and CDR2 FQNEAQ (reference sequence). For the CDR3, the DNA is TGTGCCAGCAGCCCGGGGACATCAAGAGACACTGAAGCTTTCTTT. Protein: CASSPGTSRDTEAFF.

This clone was picked up a small number of times. The chain couples TRBV28 to TRBJ1-3; D is possibly TRBD1 (6 bases). V was cut by 6 bases and J by 4 bases, with 10 bases left in between. The germline CDR1 and CDR2 sequences are MDHEN and SYDVKM. The CDR3 is 13 residues long. CDR3 region: CASSTGSGNTIYF. The DNA for the CDR3 is TGTGCCAGCAGCACAGGGTCCGGAAACACCATATATTTT.

The gene calls are TRBV19 and TRBJ2-7; 10 nucleotides align to TRBD2. This CDR3 is built from 17 residues. V gave up 1 base and J gave up 6 bases; unmatched junction bases: 12. Germline CDR1 reads LNHDA; CDR2 reads SQIVND (reference sequence). CDR3: CASSIGSLVAGGPEQYF. DNA of the CDR3: TGTGCCAGTAGTATAGGCAGTCTCGTAGCGGGAGGCCCCGAGCAGTACTTC.

Only one count was recorded for this clone. Other nucleotide sequences in the sample specify the same CDR3. The CDR3 nucleotides read TGTGCCAGCAGCTTGAGTTACGAGCAGTACTTC. It codes for CASSLSYEQYF. The rearrangement joins TRBV7-9 to TRBJ2-7, with D hard to call. Germline V gene sequence: CDR1 SEHNR, CDR2 FQNEAQ (reference sequence). The CDR3 runs to 11 residues. V lost 3 bases and J lost 4, with 4 bases in between.

The chain joins TRBV30 to TRBJ2-3, with TRBD2 identical over 12 bases. This CDR3 region has 15 residues. The J segment lost 3 bases and the V segment lost 3 bases, leaving 4 bases of the junction unmatched. Germline V lookup: CDR1 GTSNPN, CDR2 SVGIG (reference sequence). CDR3: CAWSPGLAGTDTQYF. In DNA form, the CDR3 reads TGTGCCTGGAGCCCGGGACTAGCGGGTACAGATACGCAGTATTTT.

This clone was counted a single time. The chain carries TRBV6-5 and TRBJ2-6; no reliable D call. The CDR3 extends over 15 amino acids. The V gene's germline CDR1 is MNHEY and CDR2 SVGAGI. V lost 2 bases, J lost 2 bases, and 7 bases lay in between. The CDR3 region is CASSYGPTGANVLTF. The DNA for the CDR3 is TGTGCCAGCAGTTACGGGCCGACTGGGGCCAACGTCCTGACTTTC.

The chain employs TRBV19 and TRBJ2-7, with 7 bases fitting TRBD1. Germline loops: CDR1 LNHDA, CDR2 SQIVND (reference sequence). The V gene end was trimmed by 7 bases and the J gene end by 6 bases; junction bases not matched to a gene: 9. This CDR3 contains 13 residues. CDR3 sequence: CASTSQGKSEQYF. The CDR3 coding sequence is TGTGCCAGTACCTCACAGGGGAAGAGCGAGCAGTACTTC.

The genes are TRBV19 and TRBJ2-3; 8 nucleotides align to TRBD2. Germline V lookup: CDR1 LNHDA, CDR2 SQIVND (reference sequence). This CDR3 is 17 amino acids long. J lost 0 bases, V lost 6 bases, and 11 bases had no gene match. Here the CDR3 reads CASSPAGGGSSTDTQYF. The CDR3 DNA is TGTGCCAGTAGCCCCGCGGGAGGAGGGTCTAGCACAGATACGCAGTATTTT.

The V call is TRBV4-1, the J call TRBJ2-1; tentatively, D is TRBD1 (6 bases). The CDR3 totals 15 residues. Germline CDR1 reads MGHRA; CDR2 reads YSYEKL. Trimming took 8 bases from V and 9 from J, leaving 23 bases between them. DNA for the CDR3: TGCGCCAGCCCGCCTAGCAGGGACAATGAGGGTGAGCAGTTCTTC. Its protein is CASPPSRDNEGEQFF.

The V call is TRBV6-4, the J call TRBJ2-1; the match to TRBD2 covers 9 bases. Trimming cost V 5 bases and J 2 bases; bases outside gene matches: 7. The CDR3 is 16 amino acids. Germline V CDR1 and CDR2: MRHNA, SNTAGT. The chain's CDR3 is CASSLIAGAAYNEQFF. CDR3 DNA: TGTGCCAGCAGTTTAATAGCGGGAGCCGCCTACAATGAGCAGTTCTTC.

The chain recombines TRBV25-1 with TRBJ1-1, with a possible D match to TRBD1 (6 bases). Germline CDR1 MGHDK, CDR2 SYGVNS. Trimming shortened V by 1 base and J by 4 bases, and 19 bases separated the two germline ends. The CDR3 is 17 residues long. The CDR3 nucleotides are TGTGCCAGCAGTGAATCCGGGGGGCCGCGGGGTAGCACTGAAGCTTTCTTT. Amino acids: CASSESGGPRGSTEAFF.

This sequence joins TRBV19 and TRBJ1-3, with D possibly being TRBD1 (5 bases). Germline V gene data show CDR1 as LNHDA and CDR2 as SQIVND (reference sequence). V was trimmed by 5 bases and J by 0 bases, leaving 11 bases between them. The CDR3 covers 15 residues. CDR3 loop: CASSGGASSGNTIYF. The CDR3 nucleotides read TGTGCCAGTAGTGGAGGGGCGAGCTCTGGAAACACCATATATTTT.

The chain carries TRBV4-3 and TRBJ2-1; TRBD2 aligns across 11 bases. Trimming removed 4 bases from V and 4 bases from J; junction bases left unmatched: 9. CDR1 is LGHNA, CDR2 YSLEER, per germline. This CDR3 has 17 amino acids. The CDR3 DNA reads TGCGCCAGCAGCCGCCACCTTAGCGGGGGGGGTTACAATGAGCAGTTCTTC. It translates to CASSRHLSGGGYNEQFF.

The J gene is TRBJ1-5, the V gene TRBV28, with D perhaps TRBD1 (5 bases). The CDR3 loop spans 15 amino acids. The V end was cut by 5 bases, the J end by 6 bases, with 17 bases between. Germline CDR1 and CDR2: MDHEN and SYDVKM. The CDR3 loop is CASSLPLQGRQPQHF. As DNA, the CDR3 is TGTGCCAGCAGTCTACCACTTCAGGGTCGTCAGCCCCAGCATTTT.

The J gene is TRBJ1-5, the V gene TRBV2, with unresolved D. The CDR3 runs 12 residues. Germline CDR1 SNHLY, CDR2 FYNNEI. Trimming stripped 4 bases from V and 2 bases from J, with 3 bases between. The CDR3 loop reads CASSGGNQPQHF. CDR3 sequence (DNA): TGTGCCAGCAGTGGCGGCAATCAGCCCCAGCATTTT.

The gene calls are TRBV21-1 and TRBJ1-4; the table names TRBD1, a call not compared with the DNA. TRBV21-1 is recorded as a pseudogene. The CDR3 spans 12 residues. In DNA, the CDR3 is TGTGGACATTTCGCCTATAATGAAAAACTGTTTTTT. The encoded protein is CGHFAYNEKLFF.

The chain is built from TRBV5-8 and TRBJ2-3, with D tentatively TRBD2 (5 bases). Germline values: CDR1 SGHTS, CDR2 YDEGEE. V was pared by 3 bases and J by 3 bases, with 11 bases between. The CDR3 sequence is 14 residues long. The CDR3 nucleotides read TGTGCCAGCAGCTCTGGCCAGCGGACAGATACGCAGTATTTT. The encoded protein is CASSSGQRTDTQYF.